The present T cell receptor beta chain was sequenced within a study of CD8 T cells in Susac syndrome. cDNA came from about 0.5 to 1 ug RNA primed by random hexamers. The immunoSEQ assay covered 54 Vbeta and 13 Jbeta segments for CDR3. TCRdb reanalysed the immunoSEQ multiplex PCR reads using MiXCR and keeps one entry per CDR3 protein. The data show some 110,000 distinct CDR3 sequences, with about 94% seen just once and 0.065% to 0.1% held by the top ten. The ends lost 0 bases at V and 8 bases at J; junction bases unmatched: 7. Germline assignment: CDR1 KGHSH and CDR2 LQKENI. The CDR3 sequence is 15 residues long.

The sequenced sample was CD4+ T cells from PBMCs. This chain uses TRBV18 with TRBJ2-1; 7 bases are a match to TRBD1. The TCR comes from a human donor in good health. The CDR3 region is CASSPPLTGIHEQFF. CDR3 nucleotides: TGTGCCAGCTCACCACCTCTGACAGGGATCCATGAGCAGTTCTTC.